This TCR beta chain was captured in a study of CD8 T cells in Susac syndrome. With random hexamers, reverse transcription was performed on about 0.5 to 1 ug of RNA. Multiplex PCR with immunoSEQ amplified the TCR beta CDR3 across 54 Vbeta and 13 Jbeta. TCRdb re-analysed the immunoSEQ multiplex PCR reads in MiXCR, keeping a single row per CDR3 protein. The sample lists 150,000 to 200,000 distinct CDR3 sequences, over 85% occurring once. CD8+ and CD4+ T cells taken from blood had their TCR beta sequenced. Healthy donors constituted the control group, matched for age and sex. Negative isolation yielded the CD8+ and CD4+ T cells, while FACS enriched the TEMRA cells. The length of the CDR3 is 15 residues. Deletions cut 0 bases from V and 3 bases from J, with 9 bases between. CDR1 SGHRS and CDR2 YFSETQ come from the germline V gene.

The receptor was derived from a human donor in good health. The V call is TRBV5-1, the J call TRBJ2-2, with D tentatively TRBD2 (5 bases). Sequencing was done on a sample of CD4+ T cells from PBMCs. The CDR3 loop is CASSLVFGDTGELFF. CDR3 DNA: TGCGCCAGCAGCTTGGTCTTCGGGGACACCGGGGAGCTGTTTTTT.